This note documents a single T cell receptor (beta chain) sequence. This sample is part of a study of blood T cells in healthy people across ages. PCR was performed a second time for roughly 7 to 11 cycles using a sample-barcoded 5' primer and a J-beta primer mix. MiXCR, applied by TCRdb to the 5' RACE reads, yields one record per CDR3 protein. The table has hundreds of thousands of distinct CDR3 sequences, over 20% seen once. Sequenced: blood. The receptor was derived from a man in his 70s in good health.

CDR3 protein: CASSYGWQDPNTGELFF. CDR3 DNA: TGTGCCAGCAGTTACGGGTGGCAGGACCCGAACACCGGGGAGCTGTTTTTT. The rearrangement uses TRBV6-2 or TRBV6-3 and TRBJ2-2, with D unclear. V shed 2 bases and J shed 0 bases, with 13 bases lying between them. In germline, CDR1 is MNHEY, CDR2 SVGEGT. This CDR3 comprises 17 residues.